This passage covers 27 T cell receptor beta chains from one sample sequenced in a study of T cell changes during pregnancy in multiple sclerosis. The data were produced by immunoSEQ multiplex PCR, yet TCRdb's version contains in-frame clones alone and is incomplete. The table includes about 36,000 clones, roughly 90% detected once. Sample: CD8+ T cells from peripheral blood mononuclear cells, taken in the third trimester of pregnancy. The receptors shown here come from a female donor with multiple sclerosis, enrolled in a pregnancy study.

The chain recombines TRBV5-4 with TRBJ1-1; maybe TRBD1 (6 bases). The CDR3 is made up of 15 amino acids. V was clipped by 0 bases and J by 0 bases, with 9 bases between them. Germline CDR1 SGHNT, CDR2 YYREEE (reference sequence). CDR3 in amino acids: CASSLVGQMNTEAFF. DNA of the CDR3: TGTGCCAGCAGCTTGGTTGGACAGATGAACACTGAAGCTTTCTTT.

V is TRBV10-3 and J is TRBJ1-1; possible D gene TRBD1, 5 bases. The CDR3 is 14 amino acids. Germline V CDR1 and CDR2: ENHRY, SYGVKD. V gave up 4 bases and J gave up 3 bases, with 12 bases separating them. Here the CDR3 DNA reads TGTGCCATCAGTGGGCCCGGGGGGGACACTGAAGCTTTCTTT. The encoded protein is CAISGPGGDTEAFF.

V usage is TRBV6-1 and J usage is TRBJ1-5; 9 bases agree with TRBD1. The trim removed 11 bases at V and 5 bases at J, leaving 13 bases unmatched. CDR3 length: 15 amino acids. Per germline, CDR1 MNHNS and CDR2 SASEGT. The CDR3 sequence: CASNAFTGGYQPQHF. For the CDR3, the DNA is TGTGCCTCCAACGCTTTTACAGGGGGCTATCAGCCCCAGCATTTT.

The chain combines TRBV4-1 with TRBJ2-1; a weak D match, TRBD1 (5 bases). Trimming removed 4 bases at V and 4 bases at J, with 11 bases between. The CDR3 length is 14 residues. Germline loops: CDR1 MGHRA, CDR2 YSYEKL. Here the CDR3 DNA reads TGCGCCAGCAGCCCCGACAGAGTTTACAATGAGCAGTTCTTC. This codes for CASSPDRVYNEQFF.

The chain is built from TRBV6-5 and TRBJ2-7, with D tentatively TRBD1 (6 bases). Germline CDR1 is MNHEY and CDR2 is SVGAGI. The CDR3 extends over 12 amino acids. Deletions cut 5 bases from V and 5 bases from J, with 10 bases between. The CDR3 spells CASSPQGNEQYF. The CDR3 DNA reads TGTGCCAGCAGTCCACAGGGTAACGAGCAGTACTTC.

This clone was counted a few times. The chain uses TRBV6-4 and TRBJ2-3; D remains ambiguous. Trimming stripped 4 bases from V and 0 bases from J, with 5 bases between. Germline CDR1 MRHNA, CDR2 SNTAGT. CDR3 size: 13 residues. The CDR3 coding sequence is TGTGCCAGCAGTGCAGGTAGCACAGATACGCAGTATTTT. This encodes CASSAGSTDTQYF.

This chain links TRBV7-2 with TRBJ1-1; D is ambiguous. The CDR3 spans 13 residues. Germline V lookup: CDR1 SGHTA, CDR2 FQGNSA. V was cut by 1 base and J by 4 bases, with 7 bases left in between. CDR3 DNA: TGTGCCAGCAGCTTAGGCGTAATCACTGAAGCTTTCTTT. Protein product: CASSLGVITEAFF.

This chain links TRBV7-9 with TRBJ2-7; 8 nucleotides match TRBD1. J gave up 4 bases and V 1 base, and 6 bases lay outside the gene matches. Germline V gene sequence: CDR1 SEHNR, CDR2 FQNEAQ (reference sequence). There are 15 residues in the CDR3. The DNA for the CDR3 is TGTGCCAGCAGCTTAGACGCCAGGGGGCTGTACGAGCAGTACTTC. Translating it yields CASSLDARGLYEQYF.

The J gene is TRBJ2-1, the V gene TRBV4-2; D is possibly TRBD1 (6 bases). This CDR3 contains 15 residues. Per germline, CDR1 LGHNA and CDR2 YNFKEQ. V dropped 3 bases and J dropped 7 bases, with 16 bases sitting between them. The CDR3 region is CASSQEFGTPNEQFF. CDR3 in DNA: TGTGCCAGCAGCCAGGAATTCGGGACACCTAATGAGCAGTTCTTC.

The V call is TRBV7-9, the J call TRBJ1-1, with D unresolved. CDR3 size: 11 residues. CDR1 is SEHNR and CDR2 is FQNEAQ in the germline V gene (reference sequence). Trimming took 7 bases from V and 6 from J, leaving 9 bases between them. CDR3 coding DNA: TGTGCCAGCACCAGATCAGCTGAAGCTTTCTTT. As protein: CASTRSAEAFF. Full variable domain (missing parts from reference TRBV7-9 and TRBJ1-1): DTGVSQNPRHKITKRGQNVTFRCDPISEHNRLYWYRQTLGQGPEFLTYFQNEAQLEKSRLLSDRFSAERPKGSFSTLEIQRTEQGDSAMYLCASTRSAEAFFGQGTRLTVV.

This CDR3 is CASSQNTGELFF. CDR3 coding DNA: TGTGCCAGCAGCCAGAACACCGGGGAGCTGTTTTTT. The chain carries TRBV6-1 and TRBJ2-2, with D unclear. CDR3 length: 12 amino acids. V shed 6 bases and J shed 1 base, with 3 bases lying between them. Germline CDR1 MNHNS, CDR2 SASEGT.

This chain uses TRBV6-4 with TRBJ2-2, with TRBD1 matching 7 bases. Losses at the gene ends were 2 bases for V and 1 base for J; bases not matched to a gene: 10. The CDR3 spans 18 residues. Germline lookup yields CDR1 MRHNA and CDR2 SNTAGT. The CDR3 loop reads CASSDQRVDRENTGELFF. The DNA for the CDR3 is TGTGCCAGCAGTGACCAACGAGTTGACAGGGAGAACACCGGGGAGCTGTTTTTT.

J is TRBJ2-1 and V is TRBV29-1; TRBD2 matches 10 bases. Germline CDR1 SQVTM, CDR2 ANQGSEA. J gave up 8 bases and V 8 bases, and 12 bases lay outside the gene matches. The CDR3 loop spans 14 amino acids. This CDR3 is CSLSGGAVLDEQFF. The CDR3 DNA sequence: TGCAGCCTAAGCGGGGGGGCCGTGTTGGATGAGCAGTTCTTC.

V is TRBV7-9 and J is TRBJ2-7; 8 nucleotides align to TRBD1. CDR1 and CDR2 (germline): SEHNR, FQNEAQ (reference sequence). The V segment lost 5 bases and the J segment 2 bases; nucleotides outside the gene matches: 8. This CDR3 spans 15 amino acids. In DNA, the CDR3 is TGTGCCAGCAGCAAGACCGGGACAGGCCCCTACGAGCAGTACTTC. Amino acid sequence: CASSKTGTGPYEQYF.

The genes are TRBV11-2 and TRBJ2-7, with 10 bases that match TRBD2. The CDR3 loop spans 15 amino acids. V gave up 3 bases and J gave up 2 bases; unmatched junction bases: 4. CDR1 and CDR2 from the germline V gene are SGHAT and FQNNGV. This CDR3 is CASSFSLAGTYEQYF. The CDR3 DNA is TGTGCCAGCAGCTTTTCACTAGCGGGAACCTACGAGCAGTACTTC.

A single count supports this clone. The genes are TRBV19 and TRBJ2-2, with 9 bases that match TRBD2. Germline V gene lookup returns CDR1 LNHDA and CDR2 SQIVND (reference sequence). This CDR3 is built from 17 residues. The J segment lost 1 base and the V segment lost 7 bases, leaving 10 bases of the junction unmatched. The CDR3 DNA follows: TGTGCCAGTAAAGGTCTGATAGCGGGAGAGAACACCGGGGAGCTGTTTTTT. Translation: CASKGLIAGENTGELFF.

The chain has TRBV6-1 and TRBJ2-7; D ambiguous. V lost 6 bases and J lost 6, with 6 bases in between. The CDR3 runs 10 residues. Looked up from germline, CDR1 is MNHNS and CDR2 is SASEGT. The CDR3 region is CASRYGEQYF. Written as DNA, the CDR3 is TGTGCCAGCAGGTACGGCGAGCAGTACTTC.

This clone occurred once. The CDR3 sequence is CASTARTSGSYEQYF. CDR3 DNA sequence: TGTGCCAGCACCGCCAGGACTAGCGGTTCCTACGAGCAGTACTTC. The chain uses TRBV7-9 and TRBJ2-7; 10 bases are a match to TRBD2. CDR1 is SEHNR, CDR2 FQNEAQ, per germline (reference sequence). V dropped 7 bases and J dropped 1; count of bases not matched to a gene: 7. The CDR3 is made up of 15 amino acids.

The chain links TRBV9 to TRBJ2-5; D call uncertain. V was clipped by 2 bases and J by 5 bases, with 19 bases between them. The germline gives CDR1 SGDLS, CDR2 YYNGEE. The CDR3 contains 16 residues. CDR3 residues: CASSVTQYTGYETQYF. CDR3 nucleotide sequence: TGTGCCAGCAGCGTTACCCAGTATACCGGGTACGAGACCCAGTACTTC.

The genes are TRBV11-2 and TRBJ2-7, with no clear D. The germline CDR1 and CDR2 sequences are SGHAT and FQNNGV. This CDR3 is 12 amino acids long. V was clipped by 5 bases and J by 5 bases, with 10 bases between them. The DNA for the CDR3 is TGTGCCAGCAGCCCAAGACTTCACGAGCAGTACTTC. This encodes CASSPRLHEQYF.

The chain employs TRBV6-5 and TRBJ1-2; weak D call: TRBD1 (5 bases). V gave up 11 bases and J gave up 5 bases, with 21 bases separating them. The CDR3 loop spans 14 amino acids. CDR1 and CDR2 (germline): MNHEY, SVGAGI. The CDR3 is CASYAGPSFYGYTF. Here the CDR3 DNA reads TGTGCCTCCTACGCGGGACCGTCGTTTTATGGCTACACCTTC.

V and J are TRBV4-1 and TRBJ1-2; no firm D call. Germline CDR1 and CDR2: MGHRA and YSYEKL. The CDR3 covers 15 residues. V dropped 1 base and J dropped 4 bases, with 13 bases sitting between them. The CDR3 loop is CASSQASVEAYGYTF. CDR3 nucleotides: TGCGCCAGCAGCCAAGCCTCAGTGGAGGCCTATGGCTACACCTTC.

The DNA of the CDR3 is TGTGCCAGTAGTATGTCGCCAGTAATCTTCTATGGCTACACCTTC. Amino acids: CASSMSPVIFYGYTF. The chain carries TRBV19 and TRBJ1-2; D call uncertain. This CDR3 has 15 amino acids. CDR1 and CDR2 from the germline V gene are LNHDA and SQIVND (reference sequence). With 3 bases removed from V and 4 bases from J, the gap between germline ends came to 15 bases.

The V and J genes are TRBV6-5 and TRBJ2-1; TRBD1 might be the D (6 bases). The CDR3 totals 15 residues. Germline V CDR1 and CDR2: MNHEY, SVGAGI. V lost 5 bases and J 8 bases, leaving 19 bases between the germline ends. The CDR3: CASSAFLGARDEQFF. CDR3 in DNA: TGTGCCAGCAGTGCTTTTTTGGGGGCGCGGGATGAGCAGTTCTTC.

The chain joins TRBV30 to TRBJ2-7; maybe TRBD1 (7 bases). Germline CDR1 and CDR2: GTSNPN and SVGIG (reference sequence). The CDR3 totals 14 residues. V was shortened by 2 bases and J by 5 bases, with 16 bases between the two germline ends. The CDR3, as DNA: TGTGCCTGGAGTCTAGGCGGAGGGGGCGACGAGCAGTACTTC. This sequence encodes CAWSLGGGGDEQYF.

This clone was detected only once. V usage is TRBV11-3 and J usage is TRBJ2-1, with TRBD1 matching over 7 bases. CDR1 is SGHNT and CDR2 is YENEEA in the germline V gene. With 5 bases clipped from V and 2 bases from J, the junction kept 0 bases outside the gene matches. The CDR3 has 13 residues. The CDR3 DNA reads TGTGCCAGCAGCACAGGGGCCTACAATGAGCAGTTCTTC. This sequence encodes CASSTGAYNEQFF.

Comments on this clone: The sample contains more than one DNA sequence encoding this CDR3. V gene TRBV29-1 combines with J gene TRBJ2-7; 10 nucleotides agree with TRBD2. The CDR3 has 14 residues. Losses at the gene ends were 1 base for V and 4 bases for J; bases not matched to a gene: 4. Germline CDR1 is SQVTM and CDR2 is ANQGSEA. In DNA, the CDR3 is TGCAGCGTTGAAGGGCTAGCGGGAGATTACGAGCAGTACTTC. It encodes CSVEGLAGDYEQYF.